Shown below are 24 T cell receptor beta chains from a single sample sequenced in a study of T-cell reconstitution after alpha-beta-depleted transplantation in children. The TCRbeta library was prepared with unique molecular identifiers. MiXCR was run by TCRdb on the PCR reads, yielding one entry per CDR3 protein. Among fewer than 550,000 distinct CDR3 sequences listed, roughly 10% were seen once. The sequenced sample was PBMCs, obtained before TCRalphabeta/CD19-depleted stem cell transplant. These TCRs come from a child aged 2 to 15 with inherited bone marrow failure, due to receive a stem cell transplant.

This clonotype showed up many times. The chain combines TRBV20-1 with TRBJ1-1; D perhaps matches TRBD1 (5 bases). Trimming took off 6 bases at V and 11 bases at J, with 19 bases between the two ends. The length of the CDR3 is 12 residues. Germline V gene lookup returns CDR1 DFQATT and CDR2 SNEGSKA (reference sequence). CDR3 DNA sequence: TGCAGTGCGACCCCTTTAGGGGACGGGGCTTTCTTT. Its translation is CSATPLGDGAFF.

Regarding this clonotype: One base away lies a much larger clone, so this may be a sequencing read error. The rearrangement links TRBV4-3 to TRBJ2-1; 8 bases fit TRBD2. V shed 4 bases, J shed 5 bases, and the junction held 10 bases outside the gene matches. The CDR3 contains 16 residues. CDR1 is LGHNA, CDR2 YSLEER, per germline. In DNA form, the CDR3 reads TGCGCCAGCAGCCGGGTTAGCGGGATGACCCACAATGAGCAGTTCTTC. Its translation is CASSRVSGMTHNEQFF.

This clonotype was recorded at least ten times. The V gene is TRBV5-1, the J gene TRBJ2-7; 7 bases are shared with TRBD1. The CDR3 totals 15 residues. Germline V gene data show CDR1 as SGHRS and CDR2 as YFSETQ. V gave up 1 base and J gave up 2 bases; unmatched junction bases: 6. The CDR3 spells CASSLRDSYTYEQYF. The CDR3 nucleotides are TGCGCCAGCAGCTTGAGGGACAGTTACACCTACGAGCAGTACTTC. Combining the CDR3 with reference TRBV5-1 and TRBJ2-7 gives the whole variable domain KAGVTQTPRYLIKTRGQQVTLSCSPISGHRSVSWYQQTPGQGLQFLFEYFSETQRNKGNFPGRFSGRQFSNSRSEMNVSTLELGDSALYLCASSLRDSYTYEQYFGPGTRLTVT.

This clonotype occurred a few times. The chain couples TRBV7-6 to TRBJ2-1; 13 nucleotides line up with TRBD2. V lost 4 bases to trimming and J lost 8 bases; unmatched junction nucleotides: 8. CDR1 is SGHVS and CDR2 is FNYEAQ in the germline V gene. The CDR3 runs 16 residues. The CDR3 spells CASSSRTSGSLDEQFF. CDR3 bases: TGTGCCAGCAGCTCCCGGACTAGCGGGAGTCTCGATGAGCAGTTCTTC.

Many counts were recorded for this clonotype. The chain couples TRBV12-3 or TRBV12-4 to TRBJ1-2; TRBD1 might be the D (6 bases). CDR3 size: 15 residues. The V and J ends lost 8 bases and 4 bases respectively, with 20 bases between them. The CDR3 region has the DNA TGTGCCAGCGGCCGAGAGGGGGGACTCGGCTATGGCTACACCTTC. Translated: CASGREGGLGYGYTF.

The chain combines TRBV29-1 with TRBJ1-2; 9 positions match TRBD1. V dropped 5 bases and J dropped 8; count of bases not matched to a gene: 15. The CDR3 runs 15 residues. From germline, CDR1 is SQVTM and CDR2 ANQGSEA. This chain's CDR3 is CSVLSTGGGAFGYTF. The CDR3 DNA sequence: TGCAGCGTTCTTTCGACAGGGGGGGGGGCTTTCGGCTACACCTTC.

This clonotype occurred many times. The chain employs TRBV20-1 and TRBJ2-4; 9 nucleotides match TRBD2. The J segment lost 1 base and the V segment lost 1 base, leaving 2 bases of the junction unmatched. CDR3 length: 15 residues. The germline V gene encodes CDR1 DFQATT and CDR2 SNEGSKA (reference sequence). CDR3 amino acids: CSARGLADAKNIQYF. The CDR3 nucleotides are TGCAGTGCTAGAGGACTAGCGGATGCCAAAAACATTCAGTACTTC.

Ten or more counts support this clonotype. This chain joins TRBV12-3 or TRBV12-4 and TRBJ2-2; the D is unclear. The V and J ends lost 6 bases and 6 bases respectively, with 5 bases between them. The CDR3 has 11 amino acids. This CDR3 is CASSLSGELFF. For the CDR3, the DNA is TGTGCCAGCAGCTTATCCGGGGAGCTGTTTTTT.

This clonotype has a count of ten or more. This chain uses TRBV6-2 or TRBV6-3 with TRBJ2-2, with 7 bases aligning to TRBD2. Unmatched junction bases numbered 5, after V lost 2 bases and J lost 5 bases. The CDR3 length is 15 residues. Germline values: CDR1 MNHEY, CDR2 SVGEGT. CDR3 in amino acids: CASSYVAGETGELFF. The CDR3 region has the DNA TGTGCCAGCAGTTACGTAGCGGGTGAGACCGGGGAGCTGTTTTTT.

This chain uses TRBV12-3 or TRBV12-4 with TRBJ2-7; D assignment may be TRBD1 or TRBD2 (7 bases each). The CDR3 runs 17 residues. The V end lost 3 bases, the J end lost 2 bases, and 20 bases lay between the germline ends. The CDR3 loop is CASSFRAGEGAPYEQYF. The CDR3 region has the DNA TGTGCCAGCAGTTTTAGGGCCGGGGAGGGGGCCCCCTACGAGCAGTACTTC.

This clonotype turned up a few times. This sequence joins TRBV6-5 and TRBJ2-1, with 12 bases lining up with TRBD2. The CDR3 has 15 residues. CDR1 is MNHEY and CDR2 is SVGAGI in the germline V gene. Trimming removed 2 bases from V and 7 bases from J; junction bases left unmatched: 3. DNA for the CDR3: TGTGCCAGCAGTTACAGCCTAGCGGGAGGGAATGAGCAGTTCTTC. Protein: CASSYSLAGGNEQFF.

Many counts were recorded for this clonotype. The CDR3 DNA follows: TGTGCCAGCAGTTTTTCTCTTAGGGAGCAGTTCTTC. Its protein is CASSFSLREQFF. V is TRBV27 and J is TRBJ2-1; D is ambiguous. The V and J ends lost 3 bases and 10 bases respectively, with 10 bases between them. The CDR3 spans 12 residues. Germline V gene lookup returns CDR1 MNHEY and CDR2 SMNVEV (reference sequence).

This clonotype was counted ten times or more. This chain connects TRBV24-1 to TRBJ1-5, with 8 bases fitting TRBD1. J lost 2 bases, V lost 4 bases, and 6 bases had no gene match. This CDR3 has 16 residues. Germline values: CDR1 KGHDR, CDR2 SFDVKD. The chain's CDR3 is CATSERTGTGNQPQHF. For the CDR3, the DNA is TGTGCCACCAGTGAGCGGACAGGGACTGGCAATCAGCCCCAGCATTTT.

This clonotype was counted between two and nine times. This sequence joins TRBV24-1 and TRBJ1-2; 7 positions match TRBD1. The CDR3 extends over 11 amino acids. V trimming: 9 bases; J trimming: 5 bases; junction bases outside the gene matches: 2. In germline, CDR1 is KGHDR, CDR2 SFDVKD. The CDR3 reads CATSQGYGYTF. The CDR3 bases are TGTGCCACCTCACAGGGGTATGGCTACACCTTC.

In this sample, this clonotype turned up many times. The chain couples TRBV5-1 to TRBJ2-5, with 9 bases matching TRBD2. This CDR3 has 17 amino acids. V dropped 0 bases and J dropped 4; count of bases not matched to a gene: 10. Looked up from germline, CDR1 is SGHRS and CDR2 is YFSETQ. The CDR3 DNA reads TGCGCCAGCAGCTTGGGCCTTTTAGCGGGGGTCAGAGAGACCCAGTACTTC. It encodes CASSLGLLAGVRETQYF.

The chain uses TRBV7-9 and TRBJ2-7, with 8 nucleotides matching TRBD2. Germline trimming cut 5 bases from V and 3 bases from J; bases unmatched to any gene: 12. The length of the CDR3 is 16 residues. CDR1 is SEHNR, CDR2 FQNEAQ, per germline (reference sequence). DNA of the CDR3: TGTGCCAGCAGCCGAAGGGAGCGGGAGTTCGTCTACGAGCAGTACTTC. This translates into CASSRREREFVYEQYF. Filled out from reference TRBV7-9 and TRBJ2-7, the complete variable domain reads DTGVSQNPRHKITKRGQNVTFRCDPISEHNRLYWYRQTLGQGPEFLTYFQNEAQLEKSRLLSDRFSAERPKGSFSTLEIQRTEQGDSAMYLCASSRREREFVYEQYFGPGTRLTVT.

Ten or more counts support this clonotype. This chain links TRBV9 with TRBJ2-4; TRBD2 matches 15 bases. The trim removed 7 bases at V and 2 bases at J, leaving 7 bases unmatched. Germline-derived CDR1 and CDR2 are SGDLS and YYNGEE. The length of the CDR3 is 17 residues. CDR3 residues: CASPGLAGGGSKNIQYF. DNA for the CDR3: TGTGCCAGCCCGGGACTAGCGGGAGGAGGTTCCAAAAACATTCAGTACTTC.

The sample holds many counts of this clonotype. The chain links TRBV6-5 to TRBJ2-2, with D possibly TRBD2 on 6 matching bases. This CDR3 region has 16 residues. Germline V gene sequence: CDR1 MNHEY, CDR2 SVGAGI. V was pared by 4 bases and J by 5 bases, with 17 bases between. The CDR3 loop reads CASSFILASGTGELFF. CDR3 nucleotide sequence: TGTGCCAGCAGTTTTATCCTAGCGTCGGGAACCGGGGAGCTGTTTTTT.

This clonotype was counted many times. This chain joins TRBV5-8 and TRBJ2-5; 7 bases map to TRBD1. From germline, CDR1 is SGHTS and CDR2 YDEGEE. The CDR3 covers 16 residues. The V gene end was trimmed by 3 bases and the J gene end by 9 bases; junction bases not matched to a gene: 17. Written as DNA, the CDR3 is TGTGCCAGCAGCTGGAGACAGGGTGGGGGTTTGATAGCCCAGTACTTC. Amino acids: CASSWRQGGGLIAQYF.

This chain uses TRBV19 with TRBJ2-3; the D gene is possibly TRBD2 (6 bases). This CDR3 comprises 15 residues. Germline V gives CDR1 LNHDA, CDR2 SQIVND (reference sequence). Trimming left V 1 base short and J 1 base short, with 9 bases between. CDR3 nucleotides: TGTGCCAGTAGTATAGTACTAGCAGGCACAGATACGCAGTATTTT. It codes for CASSIVLAGTDTQYF.

In its sample, this clonotype was seen many times. This chain links TRBV7-7 with TRBJ2-1; a weak D match, TRBD1 (5 bases). The V end lost 5 bases, the J end lost 2 bases, and 13 bases lay between the germline ends. Germline-derived CDR1 and CDR2 are SSHAT and FNYEAQ (reference sequence). The CDR3 length is 15 residues. Written as DNA, the CDR3 is TGTGCCAGCAGCGTTGGACAAGGAACCTACAATGAGCAGTTCTTC. This encodes CASSVGQGTYNEQFF.

In this sample, this clonotype turned up many times. The V gene is TRBV20-1, the J gene TRBJ1-1; D gene uncertain. The CDR3 has 14 residues. The V and J ends lost 3 bases and 2 bases respectively, with 13 bases between them. Germline loops: CDR1 DFQATT, CDR2 SNEGSKA (reference sequence). The CDR3 nucleotides read TGCAGTGCTAGCCCCGGAGGCGCTAACACTGAAGCTTTCTTT. This gives the protein CSASPGGANTEAFF.

This clonotype was detected ten times or more. The chain couples TRBV7-9 to TRBJ2-2; no definite D call. Germline loops: CDR1 SEHNR, CDR2 FQNEAQ (reference sequence). This CDR3 is built from 15 residues. V lost 1 base and J lost 4, with 10 bases in between. The CDR3 protein is CASSLVPGPTGELFF. The CDR3 DNA is TGTGCCAGCAGCTTAGTTCCGGGTCCCACCGGGGAGCTGTTTTTT.

There are a few counts of this clonotype. The chain uses TRBV29-1 and TRBJ2-3; tentatively, D is TRBD2 (6 bases). V lost 3 bases and J 2 bases, leaving 12 bases between the germline ends. The germline V gene has CDR1 SQVTM and CDR2 ANQGSEA. CDR3 length: 14 residues. DNA of the CDR3: TGCAGCGTTGATGGTCTGCGGGACACAGATACGCAGTATTTT. Its translation is CSVDGLRDTDTQYF.